The entry below describes one TCR beta chain. Its specificity is unknown. The sample belongs to a study of T-cell memory formation after mild COVID-19. Study conclusions and caveats: For contracting clones, CD4+ ones sat mainly in CM and EM, CD8+ in EMRA. Some SARS-CoV-2-responding clones were already detected in memory before infection. Later expanders leaned CD4+, whereas day 15 to 85 contracting clones were balanced CD4/CD8.

TCR alpha and TCR beta cDNA libraries with sample barcodes and UMIs came from 5'RACE using constant-segment primers. TCRdb re-derived calls from the 5' RACE reads in MiXCR, one entry per CDR3 protein. The sample records about 470,000 distinct CDR3 sequences, roughly 25% being singletons. Between the trimmed V and J ends, which lost 1 base and 10 bases, there was a span of 13 bases. The CDR3 runs 13 residues. CDR1 is MNHEY, CDR2 SVGAGI, per germline. The rearrangement uses TRBV6-5 and TRBJ1-1, with D unclear. The clonotype originates from an adult woman who had mild COVID-19 (a few samples of this study predate the infection). Cell type and time point are not known. The source material was PBMCs or a T cell subset sorted from them (not recorded which). Written as DNA, the CDR3 is TGTGCCAGCAGTTACTTGGGTTTAAAGGGAGCTTTCTTT. Its protein is CASSYLGLKGAFF.